These 20 T cell receptor beta chains share one sample of origin, sequenced in a study of radiotherapy plus CTLA-4 blockade in lung cancer. The assay was immunoSEQ multiplex PCR, and TCRdb's table has in-frame clones only and misses some. Here the sample spans some 66,000 clones, about 80% being singletons. This material consisted of peripheral blood, taken from a patient treated with radiotherapy plus ipilimumab. The source of these receptors is a human donor with non-small cell lung cancer who had a partial response to radiotherapy plus ipilimumab.

The rearrangement links TRBV28 to TRBJ2-5; tentative D call: TRBD2 (5 bases). Germline lookup yields CDR1 MDHEN and CDR2 SYDVKM. The germline V and J ends were trimmed by 6 bases and 11 bases, with 16 bases remaining between them. The CDR3 contains 12 residues. The CDR3 spells CASSILRLAQYF. CDR3 bases: TGTGCCAGCAGCATCCTGAGGTTAGCGCAGTACTTC.

As concerns this clone: Sequence at one end of the junction differs from germline and may be a read error. The chain couples TRBV28 to TRBJ1-5; TRBD1 matches at 11 bases. The CDR3 is 15 residues long. The germline V gene encodes CDR1 MDHEN and CDR2 SYDVKM. CDR3 sequence: CASRGTGGINRPQHF. The CDR3 nucleotides read TGTGCCAGCAGGGGGACAGGGGGGATTAATCGGCCCCAGCATTTT.

The genes are TRBV28 and TRBJ2-3; D is unclear. The CDR3 length is 13 residues. The V and J ends lost 7 bases and 1 base respectively, with 9 bases between them. The germline CDR1 and CDR2 sequences are MDHEN and SYDVKM. Written as DNA, the CDR3 is TGTGCCAGCACCGCCTCGGGCACAGATACGCAGTATTTT. It specifies CASTASGTDTQYF.

Details on this clone: The same CDR3 also results from other DNA sequences found in this sample. The V and J genes are TRBV5-1 and TRBJ1-4, with 9 bases that match TRBD1. The CDR3 consists of 14 residues. V gave up 4 bases and J gave up 8 bases; unmatched junction bases: 6. From germline, CDR1 is SGHRS and CDR2 YFSETQ. This CDR3 reads CASSPGTGNEKLFF. The CDR3 DNA follows: TGCGCCAGCAGCCCCGGGACAGGGAACGAAAAACTGTTTTTT. Complete variable domain (other parts from reference TRBV5-1 and TRBJ1-4): KAGVTQTPRYLIKTRGQQVTLSCSPISGHRSVSWYQQTPGQGLQFLFEYFSETQRNKGNFPGRFSGRQFSNSRSEMNVSTLELGDSALYLCASSPGTGNEKLFFGSGTQLSVL.

Here the CDR3 reads CASNTGSLNTEAFF. In DNA, the CDR3 is TGCGCCAGCAACACAGGGTCCTTGAACACTGAAGCTTTCTTT. This chain uses TRBV10-1 with TRBJ1-1; TRBD1 is a possible D gene (6 bases). The CDR3 spans 14 residues. The germline CDR1 and CDR2 sequences are WNHNN and SYGVQD (reference sequence). V was trimmed by 7 bases and J by 0 bases, leaving 12 bases between them.

The chain combines TRBV19 with TRBJ2-3; D unclear. V lost 4 bases, J lost 4 bases, and 9 bases lay in between. The V gene's germline CDR1 is LNHDA and CDR2 SQIVND (reference sequence). The CDR3 length is 13 residues. CDR3 amino acids: CASSTPGADTQYF. CDR3 DNA: TGTGCCAGTAGTACCCCCGGAGCAGATACGCAGTATTTT.

The chain combines TRBV7-3 with TRBJ2-3; D is perhaps TRBD1 (5 bases). The CDR3 sequence is 14 residues long. V lost 1 base and J lost 6, with 11 bases in between. The germline CDR1 and CDR2 sequences are SGHTA and FQGTGA. In DNA, the CDR3 is TGTGCCAGCAGCTTAAGGGGCGGCCAGGATACGCAGTATTTT. Its protein product is CASSLRGGQDTQYF.

The gene calls are TRBV7-2 and TRBJ1-1, with TRBD1 matching 8 bases. J gave up 1 base and V 8 bases, and 6 bases lay outside the gene matches. The CDR3 extends over 14 amino acids. The germline gives CDR1 SGHTA, CDR2 FQGNSA. The DNA of the CDR3 is TGTGCCAGCGGCAGGGACAGGACGAACACTGAAGCTTTCTTT. Protein product: CASGRDRTNTEAFF.

A word on this clone: Other DNA sequences in this sample translate to the same CDR3. The rearrangement uses TRBV5-6 and TRBJ1-2; TRBD1 matches 8 bases. V lost 0 bases to trimming and J lost 8 bases; unmatched junction nucleotides: 9. This CDR3 is built from 15 residues. CDR1 is SGHDT, CDR2 YYEEEE, per germline. In nucleotides, the CDR3 is TGTGCCAGCAGCTTGGCGCTCGGACAGGGTGGAGGCTACACCTTC. It yields the protein CASSLALGQGGGYTF. Full variable domain (outside the CDR3, taken from reference TRBV5-6 and TRBJ1-2): DAGVTQSPTHLIKTRGQQVTLRCSPKSGHDTVSWYQQALGQGPQFIFQYYEEEERQRGNFPDRFSGHQFPNYSSELNVNALLLGDSALYLCASSLALGQGGGYTFGSGTRLTVV.

The V and J genes are TRBV5-1 and TRBJ2-3; TRBD1 agrees at 9 bases. Trimming took 4 bases from V and 8 from J; bases not matched to a gene: 11. Germline V CDR1 and CDR2: SGHRS, YFSETQ. This CDR3 comprises 15 residues. CDR3 nucleotides: TGCGCCAGCAGCGATGGGACAGGGACGGTCGGTACGCAGTATTTT. Translated, it gives CASSDGTGTVGTQYF.

V usage is TRBV5-1 and J usage is TRBJ2-3, with D perhaps TRBD2 (6 bases). V was cut by 2 bases and J by 3 bases, with 16 bases left in between. The germline V gene encodes CDR1 SGHRS and CDR2 YFSETQ. This CDR3 spans 16 amino acids. CDR3 region: CASSLLGPGRTDTQYF. Written as DNA, the CDR3 is TGCGCCAGCAGCTTATTGGGACCGGGGAGGACAGATACGCAGTATTTT.

This chain joins TRBV7-8 and TRBJ1-1, with TRBD1 identical over 7 bases. The length of the CDR3 is 14 residues. After removal of 1 base from V and 4 bases from J, the junction contained 3 bases not matched to a gene. CDR1 and CDR2 from the germline V gene are SGHVS and FQNEAQ. The CDR3 is CASSLVGGGTEAFF. The CDR3 DNA is TGTGCCAGCAGCTTAGTAGGGGGCGGCACTGAAGCTTTCTTT.

V and J are TRBV30 and TRBJ2-1, with D perhaps TRBD2 (6 bases). V lost 1 base, J lost 8 bases, and 15 bases lay in between. The CDR3 runs 14 residues. In germline, CDR1 is GTSNPN, CDR2 SVGIG (reference sequence). CDR3 sequence (DNA): TGTGCCTGGAGTGACGTGGGAGGATTCGATGAGCAGTTCTTC. This encodes CAWSDVGGFDEQFF.

V and J are TRBV4-1 and TRBJ2-2; perhaps TRBD1 as D (6 bases). Germline lookup yields CDR1 MGHRA and CDR2 YSYEKL. V was shortened by 4 bases and J by 0 bases, with 12 bases between the two germline ends. The CDR3 has 16 amino acids. Written as DNA, the CDR3 is TGCGCCAGCAGCCTCGGGACACTTGCGAACACCGGGGAGCTGTTTTTT. Protein: CASSLGTLANTGELFF.

This clone was seen only a few times. The gene calls are TRBV19 and TRBJ1-5; no clear D gene. V lost 2 bases to trimming and J lost 3 bases, with 11 bases between them. Germline V CDR1 and CDR2: LNHDA, SQIVND (reference sequence). The CDR3 runs to 15 residues. The CDR3 sequence: CASSIRGSSNQPQHF. CDR3 DNA: TGTGCCAGTAGTATAAGAGGCAGCTCCAATCAGCCCCAGCATTTT.

The J gene is TRBJ1-5, the V gene TRBV5-1; 9 nucleotides align to TRBD1. V shed 4 bases and J 7 bases; nucleotides not matched to a gene: 3. Germline CDR1 and CDR2: SGHRS and YFSETQ. The CDR3 has 13 amino acids. The CDR3 protein is CASSEGQGQPQHF. In DNA, the CDR3 is TGCGCCAGCAGCGAGGGACAGGGACAGCCCCAGCATTTT.

The gene calls are TRBV28 and TRBJ2-5, with 7 nucleotides matching TRBD1. CDR3 length equals 15 residues. Germline CDR1 MDHEN, CDR2 SYDVKM. V was clipped by 6 bases and J by 3 bases; unmatched bases: 10. CDR3 residues: CASSEAGGLKETQYF. In DNA form, the CDR3 reads TGTGCCAGCAGCGAGGCAGGGGGATTGAAAGAGACCCAGTACTTC.

This chain links TRBV9 with TRBJ2-2; possible D gene TRBD2, 5 bases. The CDR3 sequence is 15 residues long. Germline V gives CDR1 SGDLS, CDR2 YYNGEE. Trimming pared 1 base from V and 4 bases from J, leaving 11 bases between. CDR3 sequence: CASSVLAPSTGELFF. Here the CDR3 DNA reads TGTGCCAGCAGCGTACTAGCTCCGAGCACCGGGGAGCTGTTTTTT.

The J gene is TRBJ2-7, the V gene TRBV7-9; D gene uncertain. CDR1 and CDR2 from the germline V gene are SEHNR and FQNEAQ (reference sequence). Trimming took 1 base from V and 6 from J, leaving 4 bases between them. The CDR3 spans 11 residues. Here the CDR3 reads CASSLEAEQYF. As DNA, the CDR3 is TGTGCCAGCAGCTTAGAAGCCGAGCAGTACTTC.

The CDR3 here is CASSFRGRRTEAFF. The CDR3 DNA reads TGTGCCAGCAGCTTCAGGGGACGGAGGACTGAAGCTTTCTTT. This chain joins TRBV7-8 and TRBJ1-1; D may be TRBD1 (6 bases). V shed 3 bases and J shed 5 bases, with 13 bases lying between them. This CDR3 is 14 amino acids long. Germline V gene sequence: CDR1 SGHVS, CDR2 FQNEAQ.